This TCR beta chain is drawn from a study of control samples from healthy donors and cancer patients. Germline values: CDR1 LGHDT, CDR2 YNNKEL (reference sequence). V shed 6 bases, J shed 5 bases, and the junction held 13 bases outside the gene matches. The CDR3 covers 16 residues. The table came from immunoSEQ multiplex PCR; TCRdb's copy has only in-frame clones and leaves some out. The sample lists about 95,000 clones; 91% were seen once. The sequencing sample was made of blood. The rearrangement links TRBV3-1 (or the pseudogene TRBV3-2) to TRBJ2-3, with 8 bases lining up with TRBD2. The clonotype comes from a woman aged 25-40 years in good health. CDR3 in amino acids: CASSSHSGSGIDTQYF. The CDR3 DNA is TGTGCCAGCAGTTCCCACAGCGGGAGTGGTATAGATACGCAGTATTTT.